This T cell receptor beta chain was sequenced in a study of blood T cell repertoires in COVID-19. Study details: Acute and convalescent COVID-19 specimens originated in the United States, Italy and Spain. Nucleic acid was either cDNA or gDNA, and it came from T cells, B-cell-depleted T cells, or PBMCs.

The V and J ends lost 0 bases and 6 bases respectively, with 9 bases between them. There are 13 residues in the CDR3. Germline CDR1 reads MNHEY; CDR2 reads SMNVEV (reference sequence). Per the study methods: Quantification of nucleated cells was approximated via reference gene primer amplification. Only in-frame clones appear in the TCRdb table, and some are missing; sequencing was by immunoSEQ multiplex PCR. V, J and clone size are those of that table, while D and trimming were read from the DNA. The sample has about 31,000 clones; less than 90% are singletons. This clonotype was obtained from a human donor with active COVID-19. The donor label of this sample is uncertain. This chain uses TRBV27 with TRBJ2-7, with D possibly TRBD2 on 7 matching bases. The sample was peripheral blood. CDR3 region: CASSLSRGGEQYF. The CDR3 nucleotides are TGTGCCAGCAGTTTATCGAGGGGGGGCGAGCAGTACTTC.